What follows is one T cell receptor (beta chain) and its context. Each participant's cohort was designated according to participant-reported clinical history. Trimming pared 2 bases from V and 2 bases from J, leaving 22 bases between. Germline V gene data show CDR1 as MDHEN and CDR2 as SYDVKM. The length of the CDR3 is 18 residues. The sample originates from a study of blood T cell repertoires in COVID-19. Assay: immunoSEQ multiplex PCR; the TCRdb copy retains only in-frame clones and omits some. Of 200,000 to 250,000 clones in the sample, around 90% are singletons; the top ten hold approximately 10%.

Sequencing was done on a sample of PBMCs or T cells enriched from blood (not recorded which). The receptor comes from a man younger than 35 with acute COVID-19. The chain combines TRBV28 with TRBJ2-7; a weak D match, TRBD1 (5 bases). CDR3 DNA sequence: TGTGCCAGCAGTTTAAATTGGCAGGGCCCAGGGTACGCCTACGAGCAGTACTTC. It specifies CASSLNWQGPGYAYEQYF.